Sequencing of this T cell receptor (beta chain) was carried out in a study of T cell responses to AZD1222 COVID-19 vaccine. Produced via immunoSEQ multiplex PCR; TCRdb's table is partial and in-frame only. Counted here are under 100,000 clones, 88% occurring once; the ten biggest clones make up 15% to 20%. A note on this clone: What it recognizes is unknown.

Unmatched junction bases numbered 8, after V lost 4 bases and J lost 2 bases. CDR3 size: 16 residues. The germline V gene has CDR1 LNHDA and CDR2 SQIVND (reference sequence). Study observations and caveats: Researchers report vaccine-associated CD4 TCRs spanning spike, with dominance at 160-218 and 743-854. Repertoires were collected only later (after the peak T cell response had occurred). Just a handful of AZD1222 recipients tested seropositive at baseline. The donors showed a predominance of white British ancestry and of females, with possible underestimation of clonal diversity.

This chain connects TRBV19 to TRBJ2-1, with 7 positions matching TRBD2. Sequenced material: peripheral blood, taken on day 0 of AZD1222 vaccination. The source of this sequence is an adult in good health. CDR3 DNA: TGTGCCAGTAGTACCGTAGCGGGTCAGACCTACAATGAGCAGTTCTTC. It specifies CASSTVAGQTYNEQFF.